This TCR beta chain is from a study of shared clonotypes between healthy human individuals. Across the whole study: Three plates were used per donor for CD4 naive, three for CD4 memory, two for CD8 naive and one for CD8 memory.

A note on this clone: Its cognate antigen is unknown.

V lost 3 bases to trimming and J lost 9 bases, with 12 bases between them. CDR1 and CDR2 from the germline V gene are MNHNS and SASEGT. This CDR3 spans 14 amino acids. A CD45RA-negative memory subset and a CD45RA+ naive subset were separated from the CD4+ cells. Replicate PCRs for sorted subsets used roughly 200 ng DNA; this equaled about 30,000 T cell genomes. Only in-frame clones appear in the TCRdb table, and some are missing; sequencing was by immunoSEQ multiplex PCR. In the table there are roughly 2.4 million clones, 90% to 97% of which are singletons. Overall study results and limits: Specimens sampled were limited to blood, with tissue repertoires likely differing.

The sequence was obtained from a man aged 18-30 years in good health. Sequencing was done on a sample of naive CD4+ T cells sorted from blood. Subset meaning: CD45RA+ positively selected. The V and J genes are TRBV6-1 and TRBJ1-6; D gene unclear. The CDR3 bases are TGTGCCAGCAGTGACCCCGGGCCGCCTTCACCCCTCCACTTT. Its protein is CASSDPGPPSPLHF.